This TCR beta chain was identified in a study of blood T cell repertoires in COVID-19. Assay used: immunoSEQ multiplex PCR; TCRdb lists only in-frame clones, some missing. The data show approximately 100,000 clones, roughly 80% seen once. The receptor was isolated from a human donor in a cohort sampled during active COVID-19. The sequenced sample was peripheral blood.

The CDR3 coding sequence is TGTGCCAGTAGTAAAGGAGGGGTTACGGGGGCCAACGTCCTGACTTTC. Residues: CASSKGGVTGANVLTF. The J gene is TRBJ2-6, the V gene TRBV19; possibly TRBD2 for D (6 bases). CDR3 size: 16 residues. Germline V gene sequence: CDR1 LNHDA, CDR2 SQIVND (reference sequence). V was pared by 4 bases and J by 4 bases, with 14 bases between.